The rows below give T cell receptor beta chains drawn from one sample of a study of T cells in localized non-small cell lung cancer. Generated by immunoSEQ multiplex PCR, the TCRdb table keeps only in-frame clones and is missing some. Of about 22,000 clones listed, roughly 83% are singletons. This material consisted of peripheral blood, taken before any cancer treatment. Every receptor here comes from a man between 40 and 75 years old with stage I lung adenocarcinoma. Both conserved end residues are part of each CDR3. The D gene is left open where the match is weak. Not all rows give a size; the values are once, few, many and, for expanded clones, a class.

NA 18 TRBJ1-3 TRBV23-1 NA CASSQSLPSRSSGNTIYF TGCGCCAGCAGTCAATCGTTACCGTCTAGGAGCTCTGGAAACACCATATATTTT
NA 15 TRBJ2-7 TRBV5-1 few CASSLAPRSSYEQYF TGCGCCAGCAGCTTGGCCCCCAGGAGCTCCTACGAGCAGTACTTC
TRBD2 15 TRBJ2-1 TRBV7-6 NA CASSLTGTRRGEQFF TGTGCCAGCAGCTTAACCGGGACTAGGCGGGGTGAGCAGTTCTTC
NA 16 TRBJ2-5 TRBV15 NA CATSRDYDSAQETQYF TGTGCCACCAGCAGAGATTATGACAGCGCCCAAGAGACCCAGTACTTC
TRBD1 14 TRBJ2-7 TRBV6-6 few CASSYGTGFYEQYF TGTGCCAGCAGTTACGGGACAGGATTCTACGAGCAGTACTTC
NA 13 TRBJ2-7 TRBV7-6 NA CASSRDAAYEQYF TGTGCCAGCAGCAGGGACGCTGCCTACGAGCAGTACTTC
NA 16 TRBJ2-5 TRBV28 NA CASSRRARRNQETQYF TGTGCCAGCAGCCGAAGAGCCCGGAGAAACCAAGAGACCCAGTACTTC
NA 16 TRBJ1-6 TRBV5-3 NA CARSLFWQAKNSPLHF TGTGCCAGAAGCTTGTTTTGGCAGGCAAAGAATTCACCCCTCCACTTT
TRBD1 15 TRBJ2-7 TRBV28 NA CASSLVGQGDYEQYF TGTGCCAGCAGTTTAGTCGGACAGGGAGACTACGAGCAGTACTTC
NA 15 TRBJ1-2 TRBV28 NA CASSLSPGWEYGYTF TGTGCCAGCAGTTTGAGCCCGGGGTGGGAGTATGGCTACACCTTC
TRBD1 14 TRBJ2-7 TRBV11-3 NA CASSPGQGTYEQYF TGTGCCAGCAGCCCGGGACAGGGGACCTACGAGCAGTACTTC
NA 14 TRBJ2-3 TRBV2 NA CASSAASLTDTQYF TGTGCCAGCAGTGCAGCCAGCCTCACAGATACGCAGTATTTT
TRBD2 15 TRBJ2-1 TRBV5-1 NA CASSLSGRAENEQFF TGCGCCAGCAGCCTTAGCGGGAGGGCCGAGAATGAGCAGTTCTTC
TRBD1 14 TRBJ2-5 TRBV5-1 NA CASSPNRGLGTQYF TGCGCCAGCAGCCCTAACAGGGGGCTCGGGACCCAGTACTTC
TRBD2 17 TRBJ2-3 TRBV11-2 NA CASSLERGAYFTDTQYF TGTGCCAGCAGCTTAGAGCGGGGGGCTTACTTCACAGATACGCAGTATTTT
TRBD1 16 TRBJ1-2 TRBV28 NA CASSQGPGQGNYGYTF TGTGCCAGCAGTCAAGGGCCTGGACAGGGGAACTATGGCTACACCTTC
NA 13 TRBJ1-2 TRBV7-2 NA CASSLDRNDGYTF TGTGCCAGCAGCTTAGATAGGAATGATGGCTACACCTTC
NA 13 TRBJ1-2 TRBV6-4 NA CASSDQGLGGYTF TGTGCCAGCAGTGACCAGGGGCTGGGTGGCTACACCTTC
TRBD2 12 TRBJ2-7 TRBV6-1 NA CAVRGGSYEQYF TGTGCCGTGCGGGGAGGGAGCTACGAGCAGTACTTC
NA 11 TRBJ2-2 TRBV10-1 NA CASSLDWELFF TGCGCCAGCAGTTTGGACTGGGAGCTGTTTTTT
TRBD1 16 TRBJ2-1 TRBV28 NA CASSRGRTGVFNEQFF TGTGCCAGCAGTCGAGGTAGGACAGGGGTTTTCAATGAGCAGTTCTTC
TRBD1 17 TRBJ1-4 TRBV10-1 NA CASSAGTGPSRREKLFF TGCGCCAGCAGCGCCGGGACAGGGCCGTCGCGACGCGAAAAACTGTTTTTT
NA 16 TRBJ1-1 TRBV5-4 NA CASSLLGRGTGTEAFF TGTGCCAGCAGCTTGTTGGGACGGGGGACGGGCACTGAAGCTTTCTTT
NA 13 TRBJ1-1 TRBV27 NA CASSLGTGIEAFF TGTGCCAGCAGTTTAGGGACCGGTATCGAAGCTTTCTTT
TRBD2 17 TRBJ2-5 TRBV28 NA CASRTAKAGEEAEAQYF TGTGCCAGCAGGACGGCTAAGGCGGGAGAGGAAGCAGAGGCCCAGTACTTC
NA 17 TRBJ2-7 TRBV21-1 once CASSYKRRAGRSYEQYF TGTGCCAGCAGCTATAAACGAAGGGCGGGACGATCCTACGAGCAGTACTTC
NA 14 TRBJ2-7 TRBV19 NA CASSMIGANYEQYF TGTGCCAGTAGTATGATAGGGGCCAACTACGAGCAGTACTTC
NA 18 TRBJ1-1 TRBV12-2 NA CASRLMEIDSLFWTEAFF TGTGCAAGTCGCTTAATGGAGATCGACAGTTTATTTTGGACTGAAGCTTTCTTT
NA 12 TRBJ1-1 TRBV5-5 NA CASRSRGGEAFF TGTGCCAGCAGATCTCGGGGCGGTGAAGCTTTCTTT
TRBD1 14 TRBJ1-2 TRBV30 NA CAWSVFWDRLGYTF TGTGCCTGGAGTGTATTCTGGGACAGGCTTGGCTACACCTTC
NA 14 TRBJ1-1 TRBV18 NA CASTYRAQNTEAFF TGTGCCAGCACATACCGAGCGCAGAACACTGAAGCTTTCTTT
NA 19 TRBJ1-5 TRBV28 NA CASSLLAGRDGPSNQPQHF TGTGCCAGCAGTTTACTTGCAGGGAGAGATGGCCCTAGCAATCAGCCCCAGCATTTT
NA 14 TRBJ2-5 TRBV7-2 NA CASSFQGSWETQYF TGTGCCAGCAGCTTTCAGGGGTCCTGGGAGACCCAGTACTTC
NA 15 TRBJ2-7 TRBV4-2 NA CASSRGAGDSYEQYF TGTGCCAGCAGCCGAGGGGCAGGGGACTCCTACGAGCAGTACTTC
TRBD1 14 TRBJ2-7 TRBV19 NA CASSPGQGANEQYF TGTGCCAGTAGCCCGGGACAGGGGGCCAACGAGCAGTACTTC
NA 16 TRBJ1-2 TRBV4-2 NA CASSQGGPGPTKGYTF TGTGCCAGCAGCCAAGGCGGACCGGGACCCACAAAGGGCTACACCTTC
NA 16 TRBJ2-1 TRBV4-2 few CASSQETRPLMAEQFF TGTGCCAGCAGCCAAGAGACGAGGCCCCTTATGGCTGAGCAGTTCTTC
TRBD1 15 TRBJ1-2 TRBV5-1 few CASSPYGQGSYGYTF TGCGCCAGCAGCCCCTACGGACAGGGCAGCTATGGCTACACCTTC
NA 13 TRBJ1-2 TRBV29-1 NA CSVERRREDGYTF TGCAGCGTTGAACGGCGCAGGGAGGATGGCTACACCTTC
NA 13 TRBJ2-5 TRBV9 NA CASSVEDQETQYF TGTGCCAGCAGCGTAGAAGACCAAGAGACCCAGTACTTC
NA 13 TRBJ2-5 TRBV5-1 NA CASSLVGGETQYF TGCGCCAGCAGCTTGGTTGGGGGAGAGACCCAGTACTTC
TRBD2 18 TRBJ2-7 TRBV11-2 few CASSSHPWTSGGGLKQYF TGTGCCAGCAGCTCCCACCCCTGGACTAGCGGGGGGGGACTAAAGCAGTACTTC
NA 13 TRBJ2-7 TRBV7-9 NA CASSPAPGYEQYF TGTGCCAGCAGCCCAGCGCCCGGCTACGAGCAGTACTTC
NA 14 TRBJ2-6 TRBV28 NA CASSFHSGANVLTF TGTGCCAGCAGTTTCCACTCTGGGGCCAACGTCCTGACTTTC
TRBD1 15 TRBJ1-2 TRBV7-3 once CASSLEPTGGHGYTF TGTGCCAGCAGCTTGGAGCCTACAGGGGGCCATGGCTACACCTTC
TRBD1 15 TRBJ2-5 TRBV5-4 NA CASSLTRQGGETQYF TGTGCCAGCAGCTTAACCCGACAGGGGGGAGAGACCCAGTACTTC
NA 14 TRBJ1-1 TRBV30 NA CAWSVGGENTEAFF TGTGCCTGGAGTGTAGGGGGGGAGAACACTGAAGCTTTCTTT
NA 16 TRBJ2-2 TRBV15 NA CATSRDGVGLARELFF TGTGCCACCAGCAGAGATGGCGTCGGTCTAGCCAGGGAGCTGTTTTTT
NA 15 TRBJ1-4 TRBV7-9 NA CASSLMKATNEKLFF TGTGCCAGCAGCTTAATGAAAGCAACTAATGAAAAACTGTTTTTT
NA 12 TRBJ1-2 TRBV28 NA CATIGQDYGYTF TGTGCCACCATAGGTCAGGACTATGGCTACACCTTC
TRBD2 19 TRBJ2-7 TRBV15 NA CATSRVSSWTSYSSYEQYF TGTGCCACCAGCAGAGTTTCGAGTTGGACTAGTTATTCATCCTACGAGCAGTACTTC
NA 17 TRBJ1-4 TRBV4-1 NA CASSQPFRATTNEKLFF TGCGCCAGCAGCCAACCTTTCAGGGCTACGACTAATGAAAAACTGTTTTTT
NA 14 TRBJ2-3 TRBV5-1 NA CASSSQGDTDTQYF TGCGCCAGCAGCTCACAGGGTGACACAGATACGCAGTATTTT
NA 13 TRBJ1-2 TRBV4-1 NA CASSSLGLGGYTF TGCGCCAGCAGCTCCTTGGGGCTGGGCGGCTACACCTTC